This T cell receptor beta chain stems from a study of blood T cells in healthy people across ages. The study, taken as a whole, reports: Long-lived and aged donors differed, with more naive CD4+ cells and higher diversity in the long-lived.

With a J-beta primer mix and a sample-barcoded 5' primer, a second PCR ran about 7 to 11 cycles. Each sample provided no less than 3 million CDR3-containing paired-end reads. TCRdb processed the 5' RACE reads anew with MiXCR; each CDR3 protein has one entry. The sample includes 550,000 to 700,000 distinct CDR3 sequences, 27% of them seen just once. Germline V CDR1 and CDR2: SGHTA, FQGNSA. CDR3 size: 16 residues. The trim removed 5 bases at V and 6 bases at J, leaving 14 bases unmatched. Turning to this clonotype: Antigen unknown.

This sequence originates from an older woman in good health. The sample comprised blood. The chain recombines TRBV7-2 with TRBJ2-7; the match to TRBD1 covers 9 bases. The CDR3 here is CASSLRRGQGRSEQYF. In nucleotides, the CDR3 is TGTGCCAGCAGCCTGAGAAGGGGACAGGGACGTAGCGAGCAGTACTTC.